Listed below are T cell receptor beta chains from one sample, sequenced in a study of T cell repertoires in cytomegalovirus infection. In TCRdb, the reads were re-called with MiXCR into one record per CDR3 protein. The table lists about 740,000 distinct CDR3 sequences, roughly 35% of them singletons, with around 2.8% in the top ten. Material for sequencing was PBMCs. The source is a human donor in good health (CMV status not recorded). Some clones in this sample may be carry-over from other donors' samples. CDR3s include the opening cysteine and the closing phenylalanine or tryptophan. The D gene is left open where the match is weak. Size is stated for part of the rows, as once, few or many counts, or as a class when the clone is expanded.

V: TRBV11-2
J: TRBJ2-7
size: -
D: TRBD2
DNA: TGTGCCAGCAGCCCCGCTAGCGGGAAGGTGAAGCAGTACTTC
CDR3: CASSPASGKVKQYF

V: TRBV5-3
J: TRBJ1-5
size: few
D: -
DNA: TGTGCCAGCAGCCGGGGTTTTAATCAGCCCCAGCATTTT
CDR3: CASSRGFNQPQHF

V: TRBV28
J: TRBJ2-1
size: few
D: TRBD1
DNA: TGTGCCAGCAGTTTTGATAATTGGACAGGGGAACATGAGCAGTTCTTC
CDR3: CASSFDNWTGEHEQFF

V: TRBV11-1
J: TRBJ1-4
size: few
D: -
DNA: TGTGCCAGCAGCTCCCGACCTGGACTTGATGAAAAACTGTTTTTT
CDR3: CASSSRPGLDEKLFF

V: TRBV5-1
J: TRBJ2-7
size: -
D: TRBD1
DNA: TGCGCCAGCAGCTGGGACAGCAATTACGAGCAGTACTTC
CDR3: CASSWDSNYEQYF

V: TRBV27
J: TRBJ2-6
size: -
D: -
DNA: TGTGCCAGCAGTCTCCAGGGGTCCCTAAGCACTGGGGCCAACGTCCTGACTTTC
CDR3: CASSLQGSLSTGANVLTF

V: TRBV4-1
J: TRBJ2-1
size: few
D: TRBD2
DNA: TGTGCCAGCAGCCCTCGTGGACTAGCCCCCTACAATGAGCAGTTCTTC
CDR3: CASSPRGLAPYNEQFF

V: TRBV20-1
J: TRBJ1-1
size: -
D: -
DNA: TGCAGTGCTAGAGTACAGGGAGGGAACACTGAAGCTTTCTTT
CDR3: CSARVQGGNTEAFF

V: TRBV27
J: TRBJ1-2
size: -
D: -
DNA: TGTGCCAGCAGGGGCTATGAGGGCAGAAGTAACTATGGCTACACCTTC
CDR3: CASRGYEGRSNYGYTF

V: TRBV4-3
J: TRBJ2-7
size: -
D: -
DNA: TGCGCCAGCAGCCCGCCCGGGGCAGGCGGGGAGCAGTACTTC
CDR3: CASSPPGAGGEQYF

V: TRBV11-2
J: TRBJ1-1
size: many
D: -
DNA: TGTGCCAGCAGCCCTGGAGCGGGGGCGGCAGGGATTTTT
CDR3: CASSPGAGAAGIF

V: TRBV7-2
J: TRBJ1-5
size: -
D: TRBD1
DNA: TGTGCCAGCAGCGCGAAAAGGGGGCTTGGTCAGCCCCAGCATTTT
CDR3: CASSAKRGLGQPQHF

V: TRBV7-2
J: TRBJ1-5
size: few
D: -
DNA: TGTGCCAGCAGCTCGGACAGAATAAATCAGCCCCAGCATTTT
CDR3: CASSSDRINQPQHF

V: TRBV7-9
J: TRBJ2-3
size: many
D: TRBD2
DNA: TGTGCCAGCAGCCCTAGCGGGGCCAGCACAGATACGCAGTATTTT
CDR3: CASSPSGASTDTQYF

V: TRBV10-3
J: TRBJ1-1
size: -
D: -
DNA: TGTGCCATCCGGTCGACAGCGAACACTGAAGCTTTCTTT
CDR3: CAIRSTANTEAFF

V: TRBV7-9
J: TRBJ1-1
size: -
D: TRBD1
DNA: TGTGCCAGCAGCTCTGGACAGGGAATTGAAGCTTTCTTT
CDR3: CASSSGQGIEAFF

V: TRBV7-9
J: TRBJ1-4
size: many
D: -
DNA: TGTGCCAGCAGCTTTAGGGCAACTAATGAAAAACTGTTTTTT
CDR3: CASSFRATNEKLFF

V: TRBV28
J: TRBJ2-7
size: -
D: TRBD1
DNA: TGTGCCTGCGACAGGGGACCCTTCTACGAGCAGTACTTC
CDR3: CACDRGPFYEQYF

V: TRBV18
J: TRBJ1-1
size: -
D: -
DNA: TGTGCCAGCTCACCCCAGGGGCACACTGAAGCTTTCTTT
CDR3: CASSPQGHTEAFF

V: TRBV7-2
J: TRBJ2-1
size: many
D: -
DNA: TGTGCCAGCAGCTTCCGACAGGCGAGCTCCTACAATGAGCAGTTCTTC
CDR3: CASSFRQASSYNEQFF

V: TRBV20-1
J: TRBJ2-5
size: -
D: TRBD2
DNA: TGCAGTGCTAGCGGGACTAGCGGGCAAGAGACCCAGTACTTC
CDR3: CSASGTSGQETQYF